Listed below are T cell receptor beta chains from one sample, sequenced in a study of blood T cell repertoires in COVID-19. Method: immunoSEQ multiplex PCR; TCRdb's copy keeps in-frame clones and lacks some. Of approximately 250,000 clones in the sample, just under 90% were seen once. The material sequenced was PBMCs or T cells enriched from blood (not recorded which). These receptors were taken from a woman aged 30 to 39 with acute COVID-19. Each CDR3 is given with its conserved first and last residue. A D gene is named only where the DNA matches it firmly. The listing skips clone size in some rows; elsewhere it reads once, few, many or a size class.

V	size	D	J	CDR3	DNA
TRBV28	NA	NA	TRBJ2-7	CASSLVTSLSYEQYF	TGTGCCAGCAGTTTGGTCACGAGTTTGTCCTACGAGCAGTACTTC
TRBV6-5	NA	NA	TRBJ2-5	CASSYGLETQYF	TGTGCCAGCAGTTATGGGCTAGAGACCCAGTACTTC
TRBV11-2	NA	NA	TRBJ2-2	CASSPRARGGTGELFF	TGTGCCAGCAGCCCGAGGGCGCGGGGAGGAACCGGGGAGCTGTTTTTT
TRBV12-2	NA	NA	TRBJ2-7	CASRSRDREMCEQYF	TGTGCAAGTCGCTCCCGGGACAGGGAGATGTGCGAGCAGTACTTC
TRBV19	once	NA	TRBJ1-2	CASSIPGPSDGYTF	TGTGCCAGTAGTATCCCCGGTCCGAGTGATGGCTACACCTTC
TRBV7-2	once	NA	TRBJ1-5	CASSEPGASNQPQHF	TGTGCCAGCAGCGAGCCAGGGGCGAGCAATCAGCCCCAGCATTTT
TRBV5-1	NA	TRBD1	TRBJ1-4	CASSPSTGNDEKLFF	TGCGCCAGCAGCCCCTCGACAGGGAACGATGAAAAACTGTTTTTT
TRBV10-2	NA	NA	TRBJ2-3	CASSGGSITDTQYF	TGCGCCAGCAGTGGCGGCTCTATCACAGATACGCAGTATTTT
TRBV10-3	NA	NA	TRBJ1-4	CAISESPVTTANEKLFF	TGTGCCATCAGTGAGTCCCCAGTAACGACAGCTAATGAAAAACTGTTTTTT
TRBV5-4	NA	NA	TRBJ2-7	CASSFPGATYEQYF	TGTGCCAGCAGCTTTCCAGGGGCCACCTACGAGCAGTACTTC
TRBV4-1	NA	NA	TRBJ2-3	CASSPTPGGGMADTQYF	TGCGCCAGCAGCCCAACGCCCGGGGGTGGTATGGCAGATACGCAGTATTTT
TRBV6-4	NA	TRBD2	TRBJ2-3	CASSELRTSGTDTQYF	TGTGCCAGCAGTGAACTACGGACTAGCGGTACAGATACGCAGTATTTT
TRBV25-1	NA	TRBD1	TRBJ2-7	CASSGLGQGAYEQYF	TGTGCCAGCAGCGGGCTCGGACAGGGGGCATACGAGCAGTACTTC
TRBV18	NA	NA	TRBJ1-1	CASSPPSQANTEAFF	TGTGCCAGCTCACCACCGAGCCAGGCGAACACTGAAGCTTTCTTT
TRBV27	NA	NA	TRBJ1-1	CASSLSQRGTEAFF	TGTGCCAGCAGTTTATCGCAAAGGGGGACTGAAGCTTTCTTT
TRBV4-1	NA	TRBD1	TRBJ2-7	CASSRTGDEQYF	TGCGCCAGCAGCCGGACAGGTGACGAGCAGTACTTC
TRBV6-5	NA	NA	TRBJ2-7	CASSPTPLSYEQYF	TGTGCCAGCAGTCCAACTCCACTTTCCTACGAGCAGTACTTC
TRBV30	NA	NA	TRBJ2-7	CAGTRQGAYEQYF	TGTGCCGGGACTCGCCAGGGCGCCTACGAGCAGTACTTC
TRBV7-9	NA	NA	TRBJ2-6	CASSFSGSGANVLTF	TGTGCCAGCAGCTTCTCAGGCTCTGGGGCCAACGTCCTGACTTTC
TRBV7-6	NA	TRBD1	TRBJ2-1	CASSLVGVRGGPYNEQFF	TGTGCCAGCAGCTTAGTGGGGGTTCGAGGGGGCCCCTACAATGAGCAGTTCTTC
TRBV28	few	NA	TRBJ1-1	CASSPGTPNTEAFF	TGTGCCAGCAGTCCAGGAACGCCGAACACTGAAGCTTTCTTT
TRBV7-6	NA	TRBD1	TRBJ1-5	CASSLASPTGPGQPQHF	TGTGCCAGCAGCTTAGCCTCCCCGACAGGGCCAGGGCAGCCCCAGCATTTT
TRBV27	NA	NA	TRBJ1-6	CASSLLGGINSPLHF	TGTGCCAGCAGTTTATTGGGGGGAATCAATTCACCCCTCCACTTT
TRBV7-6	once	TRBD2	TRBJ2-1	CASSFRTSGSSYNEQFF	TGTGCCAGCAGCTTTCGGACTAGCGGGTCTTCCTACAATGAGCAGTTCTTC
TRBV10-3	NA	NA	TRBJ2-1	CAISVGTNEQFF	TGTGCCATCAGTGTCGGTACCAATGAGCAGTTCTTC
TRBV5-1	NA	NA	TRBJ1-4	CASSLSPATNEKLFF	TGCGCCAGCAGCCTGAGCCCTGCAACTAATGAAAAACTGTTTTTT
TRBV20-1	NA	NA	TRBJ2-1	CSASGGRDMYYNEQFF	TGCAGTGCTAGTGGGGGGAGGGACATGTACTACAATGAGCAGTTCTTC
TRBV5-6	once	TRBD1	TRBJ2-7	CASSSLGTGIYEQYF	TGTGCCAGCAGCTCACTTGGGACAGGGATCTACGAGCAGTACTTC